Below, 3 T cell receptor beta chains from the same sample are listed, as sequenced in a study (dated by TCRdb to between 2011 and 2013). The listed sequencing device is Illumina Genome Analyzer IIx. TCRdb took the public reads, trimmed them with fastp at Q25, ran MiXCR for clone calling and kept in-frame beta chains. Every entry covers one CDR3 protein and lists the most common genes and DNA from its rows. In all, the sample holds some 15,000 distinct CDR3 sequences, and more than 30% of those were seen once. In total, the top ten clones hold roughly 16% of the sample. Sequenced material: blood. All receptors derive from a human donor.

The table lists this clonotype with many counts. The rearrangement joins TRBV18 to TRBJ2-3; 9 nucleotides agree with TRBD1. Germline V gene lookup returns CDR1 KGHSH and CDR2 LQKENI. The CDR3 spans 17 residues. The trim removed 3 bases at V and 6 bases at J, leaving 13 bases unmatched. The CDR3 DNA is TGTGCCAGCTCACCCCCCGGGACAGGGTCCGCTTCGGATACGCAGTATTTT. Translating gives CASSPPGTGSASDTQYF.

The chain links TRBV4-2 to TRBJ2-7; 7 bases match TRBD1. The CDR3 covers 17 residues. Germline CDR1 is LGHNA and CDR2 is YNFKEQ. After removal of 3 bases from V and 1 base from J, the junction contained 12 bases not matched to a gene. The CDR3 sequence is CASSQSAPLGQSYEQYF. CDR3 in DNA: TGTGCCAGCAGCCAGTCCGCACCCCTGGGACAGTCCTACGAGCAGTACTTC.

This clonotype occurred many times. V is TRBV9 and J is TRBJ2-1, with D perhaps being TRBD1 or TRBD2 (6 bases each). This CDR3 comprises 17 residues. V was shortened by 0 bases and J by 0 bases, with 13 bases between the two germline ends. Per germline, CDR1 SGDLS and CDR2 YYNGEE. The CDR3 region is CASSVDSGQSSYNEQFF. CDR3 in DNA: TGTGCCAGCAGCGTAGATAGCGGACAGAGCTCCTACAATGAGCAGTTCTTC.